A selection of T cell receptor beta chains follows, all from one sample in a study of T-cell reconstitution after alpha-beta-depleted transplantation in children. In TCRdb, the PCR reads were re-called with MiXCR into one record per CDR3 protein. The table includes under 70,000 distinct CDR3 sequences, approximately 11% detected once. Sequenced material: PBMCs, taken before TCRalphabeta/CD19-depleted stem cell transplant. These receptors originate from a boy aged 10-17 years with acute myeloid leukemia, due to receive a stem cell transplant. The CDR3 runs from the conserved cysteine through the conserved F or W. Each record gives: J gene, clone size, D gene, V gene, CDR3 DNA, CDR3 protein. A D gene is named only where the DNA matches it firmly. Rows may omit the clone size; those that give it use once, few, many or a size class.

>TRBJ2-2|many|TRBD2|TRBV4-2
TGTGCCAGCAGCCTTCCTGCCAGCGGGGCGGTTAACACCGGGGAGCTGTTTTTT
CASSLPASGAVNTGELFF
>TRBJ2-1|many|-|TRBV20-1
TGCAGTGCTAGAGATGTTCGGCCGGACCTCGATGAGCAGTTCTTC
CSARDVRPDLDEQFF
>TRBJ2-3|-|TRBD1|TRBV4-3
TGCGCCAGCAGCCCCGACAGGGAGGATACGCAGTATTTT
CASSPDREDTQYF
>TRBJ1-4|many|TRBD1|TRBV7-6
TGTGCCAGCAGCTTGCCGGGACAGGGCAATGAAAAACTGTTTTTT
CASSLPGQGNEKLFF
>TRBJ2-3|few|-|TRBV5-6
TGTGCCAGCAGCTTGGGGCTCGCGGATTCTGAGCAGTATTTT
CASSLGLADSEQYF
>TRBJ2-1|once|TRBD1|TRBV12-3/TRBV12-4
TGTGCCAGCAGCCCGGGACAGGGGGCCTTCTCCTACAATGAGCAGTTCTTC
CASSPGQGAFSYNEQFF
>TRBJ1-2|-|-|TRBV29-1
TGCAGCGTTGTTGGGGATAGTGGCTACACCTTC
CSVVGDSGYTF
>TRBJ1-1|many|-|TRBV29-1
TGCAGCGTTTGCGGACTGATGAACACTGAAGCTTTCTTT
CSVCGLMNTEAFF
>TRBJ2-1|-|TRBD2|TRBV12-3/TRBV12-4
TGTGCCAGCAGTTTAGCGAGGAGTAGCGGGGGATACAATGAGCAGTTCTTC
CASSLARSSGGYNEQFF
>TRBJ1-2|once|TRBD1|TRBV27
TGTGCCAGCAAGGGGACAGGGAATGGCTACACCTTC
CASKGTGNGYTF
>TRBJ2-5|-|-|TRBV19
TGTGCCAGTAGCCAGCTGTACCAAGAGACCCAGTACTTC
CASSQLYQETQYF
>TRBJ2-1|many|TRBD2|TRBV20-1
TGCAGTGCTAGATCGGGGACTAGCGGTTACAATGAGCAGTTCTTC
CSARSGTSGYNEQFF
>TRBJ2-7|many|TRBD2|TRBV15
TGTGCCACCAGCAGAGATCTAGCGGGAGTAGGCGAGCAGTACTTC
CATSRDLAGVGEQYF
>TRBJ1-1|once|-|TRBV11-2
TGTGCCAGCAGCTTCAATCGGGCGCCGAACACTGAAGCTTTCTTT
CASSFNRAPNTEAFF
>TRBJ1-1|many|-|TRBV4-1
TGCGCCAGCAGCCAAGAATTATGGGGGCAGGGAGACCTTGGAGCTTTCTTT
CASSQELWGQGDLGAFF
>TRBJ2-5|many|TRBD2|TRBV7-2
TGTGCCAGCAGCCGACCGCCGGGACTAAAGACCCAGTACTTC
CASSRPPGLKTQYF
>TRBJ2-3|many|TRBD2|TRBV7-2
TGTGCCAGCAGCTTAGCTAGCGGGGGGGCAACTACGCAGTATTTT
CASSLASGGATTQYF
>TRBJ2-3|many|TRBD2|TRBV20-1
TGCAGTGCTAGTCGGGGGGACGGGAGAAGTACGCAGTATTTT
CSASRGDGRSTQYF
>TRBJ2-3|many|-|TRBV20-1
TGCAGTGCTAGAGGCCGGGGGGCTGCGACTAGAGGCACAGATACGCAGTATTTT
CSARGRGAATRGTDTQYF
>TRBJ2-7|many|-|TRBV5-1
TGCGCCAGCAGCTTGGGTACTGGGGGCTACGATGAGCAGTACTTC
CASSLGTGGYDEQYF
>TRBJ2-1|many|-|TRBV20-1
TGCAGTGCTAGATTGGGGAATGAGCAGTTCTTC
CSARLGNEQFF
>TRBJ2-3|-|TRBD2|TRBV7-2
TGTGCCAGCAGCTTAGAGCGGGGGAGCGGGATAACAGATACGCAGTATTTT
CASSLERGSGITDTQYF
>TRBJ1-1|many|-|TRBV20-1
TGCAGTCGAAGGGAAAGTAAGATCGCTTTCTTT
CSRRESKIAFF
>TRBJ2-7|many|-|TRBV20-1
TGCAGTGCTCCTGGCAGGGGCCTCTCCTACGAGCAGTACTTC
CSAPGRGLSYEQYF
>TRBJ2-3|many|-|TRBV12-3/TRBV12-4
TGTGCCAGCAGTTTAAGGAGCCTAGTAACAGATACGCAGTATTTT
CASSLRSLVTDTQYF
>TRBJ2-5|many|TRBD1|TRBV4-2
TGTGCCAGCAGCCAGACAGGGGGAGCGGTCGTCCAAGAGACCCAGTACTTC
CASSQTGGAVVQETQYF
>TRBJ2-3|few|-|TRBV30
TGTGCCTGGAGTCCACCTGGAGATACGCAGTATTTT
CAWSPPGDTQYF
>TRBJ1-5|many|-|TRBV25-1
TGTGCCAGCAGTGAAACTGGGGCGAACAATCAGCCCCAGCATTTT
CASSETGANNQPQHF
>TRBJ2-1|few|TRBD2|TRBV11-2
TGTGCCAGCAGCCTTTATGGGCGGGAGGCCCTAACTAGCCACAATGAGCAGTTCTTC
CASSLYGREALTSHNEQFF
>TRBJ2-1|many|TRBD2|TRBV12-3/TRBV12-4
TGTGCCAGCAGTTATAGCGGGGCCAATGAGCAGTTCTTC
CASSYSGANEQFF
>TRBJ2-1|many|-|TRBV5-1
TGCGCCAGCAGCTGGGTAGGGACCACTGACAATGAGCAGTTCTTC
CASSWVGTTDNEQFF
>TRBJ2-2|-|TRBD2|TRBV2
TGTGCCAGCAGTGAAGACGGGACTATAACCGGGGAGCTGTTTTTT
CASSEDGTITGELFF
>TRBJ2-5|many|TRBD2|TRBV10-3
TGTGCCATCAGTGCAACCGGACTAGCGGGAGTATCACCGGCCCAGTACTTC
CAISATGLAGVSPAQYF
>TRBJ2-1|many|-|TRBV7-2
TGTGCCAGCAGTTCTAGTCCCCCCTACAATGAGCAGTTCTTC
CASSSSPPYNEQFF
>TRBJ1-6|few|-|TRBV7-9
TGTGCCAGCAGTTGGGGAGATAATTCACCCCTCCACTTT
CASSWGDNSPLHF
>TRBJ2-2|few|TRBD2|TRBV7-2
TGTGCCAGCAGCCCCTGGGGGGGTGGGACCGGGGAGCTGTTTTTT
CASSPWGGGTGELFF
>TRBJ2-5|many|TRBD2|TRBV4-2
TGTGCCAGCAGCCGAGGGACTAGCGGAGAAGAAGAGACCCAGTACTTC
CASSRGTSGEEETQYF
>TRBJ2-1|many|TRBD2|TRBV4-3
TGCGCCAGCAGCCAAGTTGTAGCGGGAGATGTAGAGCAGTTCTTC
CASSQVVAGDVEQFF
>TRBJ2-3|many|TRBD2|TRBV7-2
TGTGCCAGCAGCTCCATGCCAGCGGGAAGGACAGATACGCAGTATTTT
CASSSMPAGRTDTQYF
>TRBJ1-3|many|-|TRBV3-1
TGTGCCAGCAGCACACAGAGCTCTGGAAACACCATATATTTT
CASSTQSSGNTIYF
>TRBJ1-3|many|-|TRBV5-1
TGCGCCAGCAGCTTGGGACTTCGAAACACCATATATTTT
CASSLGLRNTIYF
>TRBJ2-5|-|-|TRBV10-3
TGTGCGTCCAAGGTTGCAGGGGGGGAGACCCAGTACTTC
CASKVAGGETQYF
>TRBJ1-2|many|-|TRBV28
TGTGCCAGCACCGTCGACCGACGGCGGGGTGGCTACACCTTC
CASTVDRRRGGYTF
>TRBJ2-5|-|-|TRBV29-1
TGCAGCCACAACGGGGCCGCCACAGAGACCCAGTACTTC
CSHNGAATETQYF
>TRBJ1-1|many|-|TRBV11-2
TGTGCCAGCAGCCTACAGGGCCGTTGGAACACTGAAGCTTTCTTT
CASSLQGRWNTEAFF
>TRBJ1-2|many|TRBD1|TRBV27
TGTGCCAGCAGCCACGGGACAGGGACTAACTATGGCTACACCTTC
CASSHGTGTNYGYTF
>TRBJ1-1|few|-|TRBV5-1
TGCGCCAGCAGCTTGTATCAGGGCACTGAAGCTTTCTTT
CASSLYQGTEAFF